These 16 T cell receptor beta chains came from one sample sequenced in a study of response to subunit inactivated influenza vaccine. One entry per CDR3 protein, called by TCRdb with MiXCR from the RT-PCR reads. The data contain about 700,000 distinct CDR3 sequences, 15% to 18% of them singletons. This specimen consisted of PBMCs from blood, obtained roughly 13 days after vaccination. The receptors originated from a man aged 45-65 years who received an inactivated influenza vaccine.

The chain uses TRBV9 and TRBJ2-1, with 9 positions matching TRBD2. Germline assignment: CDR1 SGDLS and CDR2 YYNGEE. Germline trimming cut 4 bases from V and 4 bases from J; bases unmatched to any gene: 9. This CDR3 has 16 amino acids. The CDR3 nucleotides are TGTGCCAGCAGCCCATACAGGACTAGCGCGTACAATGAGCAGTTCTTC. This codes for CASSPYRTSAYNEQFF.

This clonotype was observed a few times. The chain carries TRBV9 and TRBJ2-2, with 7 bases aligning to TRBD2. The CDR3 is made up of 19 amino acids. Germline assignment: CDR1 SGDLS and CDR2 YYNGEE. The V segment lost 3 bases and the J segment 8 bases; nucleotides outside the gene matches: 22. The CDR3 reads CASSGTRGYSPLLAGELFF. CDR3 bases: TGTGCCAGCAGCGGGACTAGAGGGTATTCGCCTTTATTGGCGGGGGAGCTGTTTTTT.

This clonotype was seen a few times. The rearrangement links TRBV5-1 to TRBJ2-5, with 7 nucleotides matching TRBD1. In germline, CDR1 is SGHRS, CDR2 YFSETQ. The V segment lost 0 bases and the J segment 1 base; nucleotides outside the gene matches: 3. This CDR3 comprises 15 residues. The DNA of the CDR3 is TGCGCCAGCAGCTTGGGACAGGGAACCCAAGAGACCCAGTACTTC. Translation gives CASSLGQGTQETQYF.

The V gene is TRBV4-1, the J gene TRBJ2-2; no definite D call. CDR1 is MGHRA and CDR2 is YSYEKL in the germline V gene. The CDR3 contains 15 residues. Trimming cost V 2 bases and J 5 bases, with 12 bases left between them. The CDR3 is CASSQSPRSTGELFF. For the CDR3, the DNA is TGCGCCAGCAGCCAAAGTCCGAGATCTACCGGGGAGCTGTTTTTT.

V gene TRBV20-1 combines with J gene TRBJ2-7; D tentatively reads TRBD1 or TRBD2 (6 bases each). The CDR3 contains 13 residues. The V end was cut by 5 bases, the J end by 6 bases, with 17 bases between. CDR1 is DFQATT and CDR2 is SNEGSKA in the germline V gene (reference sequence). The DNA of the CDR3 is TGCAGTGCTTGCCCCTACGAGGGGGGCGAGCAGTACTTC. Protein sequence: CSACPYEGGEQYF.

This clonotype showed up just a few times. V gene TRBV28 combines with J gene TRBJ2-4; 7 bases are shared with TRBD2. CDR3 length equals 15 residues. Germline-derived CDR1 and CDR2 are MDHEN and SYDVKM. V was pared by 6 bases and J by 4 bases, with 9 bases of the junction left unmatched. CDR3 protein: CASRNGLDLKNIQYF. For the CDR3, the DNA is TGTGCCAGCAGAAATGGACTAGACCTGAAAAACATTCAGTACTTC.

In this sample, this clonotype turned up a few times. The J gene is TRBJ1-6, the V gene TRBV5-6; D call uncertain. V was pared by 4 bases and J by 7 bases, with 9 bases between. The CDR3 has 13 amino acids. CDR1 is SGHDT, CDR2 YYEEEE, per germline. This CDR3 reads CASSPVGNSPLHF. Here the CDR3 DNA reads TGTGCCAGCAGCCCTGTGGGGAATTCACCCCTCCACTTT.

The chain links TRBV6-5 to TRBJ1-2; D ambiguous. The germline gives CDR1 MNHEY, CDR2 SVGAGI. The length of the CDR3 is 14 residues. Deletions cut 0 bases from V and 7 bases from J, with 12 bases between. The CDR3 DNA reads TGTGCCAGCAGTTACTCGATGCAGTTTCCTGGCTACACCTTC. Translated, it gives CASSYSMQFPGYTF.

The rearrangement links TRBV7-6 to TRBJ2-7; the match to TRBD2 covers 9 bases. The germline V gene encodes CDR1 SGHVS and CDR2 FNYEAQ. V gave up 1 base and J gave up 4 bases; unmatched junction bases: 5. The CDR3 totals 15 residues. Here the CDR3 DNA reads TGTGCCAGCAGCTTAGAAGGCGGGAGGGGATACGAGCAGTACTTC. Its translation: CASSLEGGRGYEQYF.

The gene calls are TRBV20-1 and TRBJ2-7; no firm D call. The CDR3 consists of 12 residues. The germline gives CDR1 DFQATT, CDR2 SNEGSKA (reference sequence). Trimming left V 0 bases short and J 4 bases short, with 7 bases between. The CDR3 DNA is TGCAGTGCTAGAGATCCCCGGTACGAGCAGTACTTC. Translated: CSARDPRYEQYF.

This chain connects TRBV20-1 to TRBJ2-7, with D perhaps matching TRBD1 (5 bases). CDR1 and CDR2 (germline): DFQATT, SNEGSKA (reference sequence). V shed 8 bases and J shed 3 bases, with 11 bases lying between them. The CDR3 contains 11 residues. In nucleotides, the CDR3 is TGCAGTCCCCTAGGGGACTACGAGCAGTACTTC. It encodes CSPLGDYEQYF.

This clonotype was seen many times. The rearrangement links TRBV7-2 to TRBJ2-1; D might be TRBD1 or TRBD2, each matching 5 bases. V lost 1 base and J lost 9, with 10 bases in between. The CDR3 loop spans 13 amino acids. Germline CDR1 reads SGHTA; CDR2 reads FQGNSA. The CDR3 protein is CASSLEGRGEQFF. Here the CDR3 DNA reads TGTGCCAGCAGCTTAGAGGGACGGGGTGAGCAGTTCTTC.

This clonotype occurred a few times. The chain combines TRBV10-3 with TRBJ2-7; 10 bases agree with TRBD2. Unmatched junction bases numbered 3, after V lost 2 bases and J lost 2 bases. CDR1 is ENHRY and CDR2 is SYGVKD in the germline V gene. CDR3 length: 15 amino acids. The CDR3 sequence is CAISEASGSPYEQYF. The CDR3 coding sequence is TGTGCCATCAGTGAGGCTAGCGGGAGCCCCTACGAGCAGTACTTC.

The J gene is TRBJ2-1, the V gene TRBV7-3; 7 nucleotides line up with TRBD1. V shed 2 bases, J shed 7 bases, and the junction held 5 bases outside the gene matches. Germline values: CDR1 SGHTA, CDR2 FQGTGA. This CDR3 has 14 amino acids. CDR3 amino acids: CASSLGDSFNEQFF. As DNA, the CDR3 is TGTGCCAGCAGCTTAGGGGACAGTTTTAATGAGCAGTTCTTC.

There are many counts of this clonotype. The chain joins TRBV7-8 to TRBJ2-7; D is possibly TRBD1 (5 bases). The ends were cut back, 1 base at V and 7 bases at J, with 8 bases in the middle. Germline V gene sequence: CDR1 SGHVS, CDR2 FQNEAQ. The CDR3 extends over 12 amino acids. The CDR3 here is CASSLVSGEQYF. Here the CDR3 DNA reads TGTGCCAGCAGCTTAGTGTCAGGGGAGCAGTACTTC. The full variable domain, with the rest looked up from reference TRBV7-8 and TRBJ2-7, is GAGVSQSPRYKVAKRGQDVALRCDPISGHVSLFWYQQALGQGPEFLTYFQNEAQLDKSGLPSDRFFAERPEGSVSTLKIQRTQQEDSAVYLCASSLVSGEQYFGPGTRLTVT.

This clonotype was observed many times. The rearrangement joins TRBV7-2 to TRBJ1-5; no firm D call. This CDR3 is 13 amino acids long. Germline CDR1 and CDR2: SGHTA and FQGNSA. The V and J ends lost 4 bases and 4 bases respectively, with 8 bases between them. The CDR3 DNA reads as TGTGCCAGCAGCTCAGACCTGAATCAGCCCCAGCATTTT. Translation gives CASSSDLNQPQHF.